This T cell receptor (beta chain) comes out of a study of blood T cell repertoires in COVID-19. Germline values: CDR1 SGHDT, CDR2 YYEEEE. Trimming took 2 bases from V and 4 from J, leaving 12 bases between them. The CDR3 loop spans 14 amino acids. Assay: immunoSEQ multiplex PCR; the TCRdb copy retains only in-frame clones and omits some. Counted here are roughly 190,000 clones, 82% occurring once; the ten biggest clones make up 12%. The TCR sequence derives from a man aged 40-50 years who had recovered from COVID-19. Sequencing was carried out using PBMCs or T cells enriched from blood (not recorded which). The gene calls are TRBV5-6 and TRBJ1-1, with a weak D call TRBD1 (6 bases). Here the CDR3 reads CASSLTQGGTEAFF. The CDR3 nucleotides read TGTGCCAGCAGCTTAACACAAGGGGGCACTGAAGCTTTCTTT.